The 28 T cell receptor beta chains presented below share a single source sample, sequenced in a study of T cell changes during pregnancy in multiple sclerosis. Only in-frame clones appear in the TCRdb table, and some are missing; sequencing was by immunoSEQ multiplex PCR. This table holds about 83,000 clones, 90% to 95% found once. Material: peripheral blood, obtained in the second trimester of pregnancy. All receptors derive from a female donor with multiple sclerosis, enrolled in a pregnancy study.

CDR3 DNA: TGTGCCAGCAGCGTAGGTAGCGGGCTCTACAATGAGCAGTTCTTC. This encodes CASSVGSGLYNEQFF. The V gene is TRBV9, the J gene TRBJ2-1; 7 nucleotides line up with TRBD2. CDR1 is SGDLS and CDR2 is YYNGEE in the germline V gene. With V trimmed by 0 bases and J by 3 bases, 3 bases remained unmatched. There are 15 residues in the CDR3.

The V and J genes are TRBV19 and TRBJ1-5; possible D gene TRBD1, 6 bases. Germline V lookup: CDR1 LNHDA, CDR2 SQIVND (reference sequence). V was clipped by 5 bases and J by 4 bases, with 12 bases between them. The CDR3 is 14 amino acids. CDR3 in amino acids: CASSPHRENQPQHF. CDR3 nucleotides: TGTGCCAGTAGTCCTCACAGGGAAAATCAGCCCCAGCATTTT.

The CDR3 sequence is CASSSGASAGETQYF. CDR3 sequence (DNA): TGTGCCAGCAGTAGTGGGGCTTCAGCGGGAGAGACCCAGTACTTC. This chain connects TRBV27 to TRBJ2-5; tentatively, D is TRBD2 (6 bases). This CDR3 contains 15 residues. Trimming pared 5 bases from V and 4 bases from J, leaving 17 bases between. CDR1 and CDR2 from the germline V gene are MNHEY and SMNVEV (reference sequence).

The chain links TRBV7-9 to TRBJ1-1; 7 bases agree with TRBD1. Per the germline V gene, CDR1 is SEHNR and CDR2 is FQNEAQ (reference sequence). V lost 1 base, J lost 2 bases, and 7 bases stayed unmatched. The CDR3 length is 16 residues. The CDR3 bases are TGTGCCAGCAGCTTAGAACAGGGGCTGGGAAACACTGAAGCTTTCTTT. Its protein is CASSLEQGLGNTEAFF.

The chain has TRBV29-1 and TRBJ2-1; 13 bases are a match to TRBD2. This CDR3 comprises 15 residues. The V gene end was trimmed by 7 bases and the J gene end by 0 bases; junction bases not matched to a gene: 3. Germline V gene lookup returns CDR1 SQVTM and CDR2 ANQGSEA. The CDR3 reads CSAGLAGSSYNEQFF. The CDR3 DNA follows: TGCAGCGCGGGACTAGCGGGGAGCTCCTACAATGAGCAGTTCTTC.

This CDR3 reads CASSLRTYRGPNTEAFF. The CDR3 bases are TGCGCCAGCAGCTTGAGGACCTACAGGGGGCCGAACACTGAAGCTTTCTTT. V is TRBV5-1 and J is TRBJ1-1, with 9 bases matching TRBD1. The germline V gene has CDR1 SGHRS and CDR2 YFSETQ. After removal of 1 base from V and 1 base from J, the junction contained 8 bases not matched to a gene. The CDR3 is 17 residues long.

V is TRBV4-1 and J is TRBJ2-5; TRBD1 aligns across 11 bases. The ends lost 4 bases at V and 2 bases at J; junction bases unmatched: 6. There are 16 residues in the CDR3. CDR1 is MGHRA and CDR2 is YSYEKL in the germline V gene. CDR3 nucleotide sequence: TGCGCCAGCAGCCTAGGGACAGGGGGGGGGCAAGAGACCCAGTACTTC. It codes for CASSLGTGGGQETQYF.

The genes are TRBV21-1 and TRBJ1-1. TRBV21-1 is termed a pseudogene. This CDR3 has 13 residues. CDR3 sequence: CASKWRFNTEAFF. DNA for the CDR3: TGTGCCAGCAAATGGAGATTTAACACTGAAGCTTTCTTT.

The J gene is TRBJ2-5, the V gene TRBV5-1; 9 bases are shared with TRBD1. The CDR3 has 16 amino acids. CDR1 SGHRS and CDR2 YFSETQ come from the germline V gene. Trimming took 4 bases from V and 2 from J; bases not matched to a gene: 9. The CDR3, as DNA: TGCGCCAGCAGCCGAACTAAGGACAGGGGTCAAGAGACCCAGTACTTC. Protein product: CASSRTKDRGQETQYF.

This clone showed up just a few times. This chain uses TRBV7-2 with TRBJ2-7, with D perhaps TRBD2 (5 bases). This CDR3 has 13 residues. Trimming shortened V by 6 bases and J by 1 base, and 10 bases separated the two germline ends. Germline V gene lookup returns CDR1 SGHTA and CDR2 FQGNSA. CDR3 amino acids: CASSSDYSYEQYF. The CDR3 DNA sequence: TGTGCCAGCAGTTCCGACTATTCCTACGAGCAGTACTTC.

Only a few counts were recorded for this clone. The chain couples TRBV2 to TRBJ2-2; 10 bases line up with TRBD1. In germline, CDR1 is SNHLY, CDR2 FYNNEI. The CDR3 has 16 amino acids. V trimming: 3 bases; J trimming: 3 bases; junction bases outside the gene matches: 4. CDR3 sequence reads: CASSDWTGGDTGELFF. DNA of the CDR3: TGTGCCAGCAGTGATTGGACAGGGGGTGACACCGGGGAGCTGTTTTTT.

This chain uses TRBV27 with TRBJ1-5, with D perhaps matching TRBD1 (5 bases). V dropped 3 bases and J dropped 3 bases, with 9 bases sitting between them. Germline-derived CDR1 and CDR2 are MNHEY and SMNVEV (reference sequence). The CDR3 has 14 amino acids. In DNA, the CDR3 is TGTGCCAGCAGTTTCGACAGATTCAATCAGCCCCAGCATTTT. Translation gives CASSFDRFNQPQHF.

Concerning this clone: Different DNA sequences within this sample yield the same CDR3. The J gene is TRBJ1-1, the V gene TRBV27, with D unresolved. This CDR3 spans 13 amino acids. Germline V gene lookup returns CDR1 MNHEY and CDR2 SMNVEV (reference sequence). V dropped 3 bases and J dropped 4 bases, with 9 bases sitting between them. The DNA for the CDR3 is TGTGCCAGCAGTTTGGGGAGGGTCACTGAAGCTTTCTTT. Its translation is CASSLGRVTEAFF.

The chain employs TRBV21-1 and TRBJ2-3; TRBD1 is the table's D call and was not checked against the DNA. TRBV21-1 represents a pseudogene. The CDR3 has 17 amino acids. CDR3 DNA sequence: TGTGCCAGCAGCAAACCGGGGACAGGGGCCGACACAGATACGCAGTATTTT. It specifies CASSKPGTGADTDTQYF.

The chain couples TRBV12-5 to TRBJ2-7, with 7 bases aligning to TRBD2. The V segment lost 4 bases and the J segment 4 bases; nucleotides outside the gene matches: 10. Looked up from germline, CDR1 is LGHNT and CDR2 is FRNRAP. The CDR3 covers 15 residues. This CDR3 reads CASGSTGTIIYEQYF. In DNA form, the CDR3 reads TGTGCTAGTGGTTCCACCGGGACTATCATTTACGAGCAGTACTTC.

The rearrangement joins TRBV29-1 to TRBJ2-2; no clear D gene. CDR1 is SQVTM, CDR2 ANQGSEA, per germline. The CDR3 is made up of 14 amino acids. V was cut by 4 bases and J by 1 base, with 10 bases left in between. CDR3 DNA sequence: TGCAGCGTTGGATTCGGTTTGAACACCGGGGAGCTGTTTTTT. Encoded protein: CSVGFGLNTGELFF.

This rearrangement joins TRBV18 to TRBJ2-1; 10 bases are a match to TRBD2. V was clipped by 6 bases and J by 0 bases; unmatched bases: 5. The CDR3 runs to 16 residues. Germline V gene lookup returns CDR1 KGHSH and CDR2 LQKENI. In DNA, the CDR3 is TGTGCCAGCTCGCGGACTAGCGGAAACTCCTACAATGAGCAGTTCTTC. It yields the protein CASSRTSGNSYNEQFF.

This clone came up once. V usage is TRBV10-3 and J usage is TRBJ2-1; TRBD2 aligns across 7 bases. CDR1 ENHRY and CDR2 SYGVKD come from the germline V gene. This CDR3 contains 16 residues. The V gene end was trimmed by 4 bases and the J gene end by 2 bases; junction bases not matched to a gene: 8. CDR3 amino acids: CAISVGGGSAYNEQFF. The DNA of the CDR3 is TGTGCCATCAGTGTTGGGGGGGGGAGTGCCTACAATGAGCAGTTCTTC.

CDR3 bases: TGTGCCAGCAGCCAGAGGGACAGGGAGTATGGCTACACCTTC. The encoded protein is CASSQRDREYGYTF. The V gene is TRBV4-2, the J gene TRBJ1-2; 9 bases are shared with TRBD1. Germline V gene data show CDR1 as LGHNA and CDR2 as YNFKEQ. V lost 3 bases, J lost 5 bases, and 4 bases stayed unmatched. This CDR3 spans 14 amino acids.

This clone occurred once. V is TRBV19 and J is TRBJ2-1, with TRBD2 matching 12 bases. J lost 5 bases, V lost 3 bases, and 8 bases had no gene match. The V gene's germline CDR1 is LNHDA and CDR2 SQIVND (reference sequence). The CDR3 contains 17 residues. CDR3 protein: CASSMALGLAGHNEQFF. The DNA of the CDR3 is TGTGCCAGTAGTATGGCCCTGGGACTAGCGGGCCACAATGAGCAGTTCTTC.

V usage is TRBV7-7 and J usage is TRBJ2-2; D remains ambiguous. The CDR3 consists of 14 residues. The V gene's germline CDR1 is SSHAT and CDR2 FNYEAQ (reference sequence). The V gene lost 3 bases and the J gene lost 2 bases, with 7 bases spanning the gap. This chain's CDR3 is CASSFSDNTGELFF. CDR3 sequence (DNA): TGTGCCAGCAGCTTTTCAGATAACACCGGGGAGCTGTTTTTT.

A note on this clone: The same CDR3 can be traced to other DNA sequences in this sample. The J gene is TRBJ2-3, the V gene TRBV9; 12 bases fit TRBD2. Germline lookup yields CDR1 SGDLS and CDR2 YYNGEE. The ends lost 2 bases at V and 0 bases at J; junction bases unmatched: 1. The CDR3 is 16 amino acids. The CDR3 region is CASSVGTSGSTDTQYF. Written as DNA, the CDR3 is TGTGCCAGCAGCGTCGGGACTAGCGGGAGCACAGATACGCAGTATTTT.

The chain links TRBV12-2 to TRBJ1-1; the table's D call of TRBD1 was not tested on the DNA. TRBV12-2 is a pseudogene. This CDR3 has 14 residues. The CDR3 protein is CASRLGPPGTEAFF. The CDR3 DNA is TGTGCAAGTCGCTTAGGGCCCCCAGGTACTGAAGCTTTCTTT.

The CDR3 loop reads CASSLPGTMNTEAFF. The CDR3 DNA follows: TGTGCCAGCAGCTTACCCGGGACAATGAACACTGAAGCTTTCTTT. The chain has TRBV7-9 and TRBJ1-1, with D possibly TRBD1 on 6 matching bases. Per germline, CDR1 SEHNR and CDR2 FQNEAQ (reference sequence). This CDR3 has 15 amino acids. V was pared by 2 bases and J by 0 bases, with 10 bases between.

The chain joins TRBV9 to TRBJ2-3, with a possible D match to TRBD2 (5 bases). This CDR3 comprises 17 residues. Germline V gene lookup returns CDR1 SGDLS and CDR2 YYNGEE. The V end lost 0 bases, the J end lost 2 bases, and 16 bases lay between the germline ends. CDR3 nucleotide sequence: TGTGCCAGCAGCGTAGTGGGTAGCGCGACACTCACAGATACGCAGTATTTT. Residues: CASSVVGSATLTDTQYF.

This chain uses TRBV29-1 with TRBJ2-3; perhaps TRBD1 as D (5 bases). V was trimmed by 3 bases and J by 14 bases, leaving 21 bases between them. Germline V gene lookup returns CDR1 SQVTM and CDR2 ANQGSEA. The CDR3 consists of 13 residues. Here the CDR3 DNA reads TGCAGCGTTGAGTCCAGGGAAGGTGTGAGTAGGTATTTT. It specifies CSVESREGVSRYF.

The rearrangement links TRBV6-6 to TRBJ1-1, with no clear D. This CDR3 is 13 amino acids long. The germline V and J ends were trimmed by 2 bases and 8 bases, with 12 bases remaining between them. CDR1 MNHNY and CDR2 SVGAGI come from the germline V gene (reference sequence). The CDR3: CASSYAPQTEAFF. CDR3 nucleotide sequence: TGTGCCAGCAGTTACGCTCCACAGACCGAAGCTTTCTTT.

This chain links TRBV7-6 with TRBJ2-1; 11 bases are shared with TRBD1. Trimming at V came to 0 bases and at J to 6 bases, leaving 4 bases not matched to a gene. Germline CDR1 and CDR2: SGHVS and FNYEAQ. This CDR3 is built from 16 residues. CDR3: CASSLAGTGGTNEQFF. The DNA of the CDR3 is TGTGCCAGCAGCTTAGCCGGGACAGGGGGTACCAATGAGCAGTTCTTC.